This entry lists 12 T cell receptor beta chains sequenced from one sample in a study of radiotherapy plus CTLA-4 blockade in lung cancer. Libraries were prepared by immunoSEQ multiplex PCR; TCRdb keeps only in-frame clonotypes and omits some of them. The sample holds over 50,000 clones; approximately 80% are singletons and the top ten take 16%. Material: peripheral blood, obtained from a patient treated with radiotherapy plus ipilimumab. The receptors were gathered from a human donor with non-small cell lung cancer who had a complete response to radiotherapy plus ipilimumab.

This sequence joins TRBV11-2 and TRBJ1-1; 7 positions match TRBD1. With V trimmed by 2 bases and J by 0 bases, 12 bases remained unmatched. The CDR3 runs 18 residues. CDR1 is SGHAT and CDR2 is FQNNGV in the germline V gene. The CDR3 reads CASSLNSPGGLMNTEAFF. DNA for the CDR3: TGTGCCAGCAGCTTAAATTCCCCAGGGGGTCTCATGAACACTGAAGCTTTCTTT. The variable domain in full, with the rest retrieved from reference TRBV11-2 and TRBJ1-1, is EAGVAQSPRYKIIEKRQSVAFWCNPISGHATLYWYQQILGQGPKLLIQFQNNGVVDDSQLPKDRFSAERLKGVDSTLKIQPAKLEDSAVYLCASSLNSPGGLMNTEAFFGQGTRLTVV.

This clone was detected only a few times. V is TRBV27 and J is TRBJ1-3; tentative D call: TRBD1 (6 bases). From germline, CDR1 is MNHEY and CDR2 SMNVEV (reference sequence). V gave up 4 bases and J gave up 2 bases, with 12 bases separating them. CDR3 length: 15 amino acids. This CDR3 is CASSSTGWTGNTIYF. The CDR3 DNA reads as TGTGCCAGCAGTTCAACAGGGTGGACTGGAAACACCATATATTTT.

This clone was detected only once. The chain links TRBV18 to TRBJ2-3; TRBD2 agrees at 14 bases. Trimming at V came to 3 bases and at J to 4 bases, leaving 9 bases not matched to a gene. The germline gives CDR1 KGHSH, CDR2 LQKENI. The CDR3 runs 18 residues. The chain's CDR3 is CASSPRTSGGRHPDTQYF. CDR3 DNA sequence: TGTGCCAGCTCACCGAGGACTAGCGGGGGGAGGCATCCAGATACGCAGTATTTT.

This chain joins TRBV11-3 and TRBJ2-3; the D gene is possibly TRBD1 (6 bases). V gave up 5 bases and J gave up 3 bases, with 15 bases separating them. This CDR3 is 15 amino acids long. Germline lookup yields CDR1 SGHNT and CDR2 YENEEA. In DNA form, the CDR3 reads TGTGCCAGCAGCAAACCCGGGACATTTACAGATACGCAGTATTTT. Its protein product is CASSKPGTFTDTQYF. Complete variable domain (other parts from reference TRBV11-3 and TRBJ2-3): EAGVVQSPRYKIIEKKQPVAFWCNPISGHNTLYWYLQNLGQGPELLIRYENEEAVDDSQLPKDRFSAERLKGVDSTLKIQPAELGDSAVYLCASSKPGTFTDTQYFGPGTRLTVL.

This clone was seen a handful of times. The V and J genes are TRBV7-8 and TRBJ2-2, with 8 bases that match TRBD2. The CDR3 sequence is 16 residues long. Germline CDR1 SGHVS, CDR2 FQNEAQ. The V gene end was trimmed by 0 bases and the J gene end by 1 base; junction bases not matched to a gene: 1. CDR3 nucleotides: TGTGCCAGCAGCTTAGCTGCGGGGGGGAACACCGGGGAGCTGTTTTTT. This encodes CASSLAAGGNTGELFF.

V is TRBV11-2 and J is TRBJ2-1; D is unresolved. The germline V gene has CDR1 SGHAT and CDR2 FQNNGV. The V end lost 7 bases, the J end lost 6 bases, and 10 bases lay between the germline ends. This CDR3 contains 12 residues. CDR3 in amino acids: CASTSRFNEQFF. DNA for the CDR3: TGTGCCAGCACCTCGCGGTTCAATGAGCAGTTCTTC.

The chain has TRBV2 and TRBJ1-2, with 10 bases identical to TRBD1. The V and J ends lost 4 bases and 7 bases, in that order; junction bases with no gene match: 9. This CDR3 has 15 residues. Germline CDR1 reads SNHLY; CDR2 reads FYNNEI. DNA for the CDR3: TGTGCCAGCAGTGCCCGGGACAGGGGTTTGAGTGGCTACACCTTC. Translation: CASSARDRGLSGYTF.

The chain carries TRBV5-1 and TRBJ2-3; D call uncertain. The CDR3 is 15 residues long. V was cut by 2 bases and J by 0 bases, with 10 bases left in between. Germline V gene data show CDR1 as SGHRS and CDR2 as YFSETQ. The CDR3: CASSFGHKSTDTQYF. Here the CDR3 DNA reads TGCGCCAGCAGCTTTGGGCACAAGAGCACAGATACGCAGTATTTT.

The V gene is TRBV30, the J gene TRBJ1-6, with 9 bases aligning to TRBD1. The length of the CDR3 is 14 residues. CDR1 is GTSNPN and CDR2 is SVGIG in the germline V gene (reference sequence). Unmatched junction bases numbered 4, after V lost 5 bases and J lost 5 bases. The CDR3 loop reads CAWGTGGNNSPLHF. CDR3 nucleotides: TGTGCCTGGGGAACAGGGGGCAATAATTCACCCCTCCACTTT.

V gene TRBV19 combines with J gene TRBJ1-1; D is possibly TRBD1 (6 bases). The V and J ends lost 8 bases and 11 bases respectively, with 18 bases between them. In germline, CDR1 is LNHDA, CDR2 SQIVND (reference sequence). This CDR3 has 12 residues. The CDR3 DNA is TGTGCCAGTTCTCTAGAGGGGACAACGGCTTTCTTT. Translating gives CASSLEGTTAFF.

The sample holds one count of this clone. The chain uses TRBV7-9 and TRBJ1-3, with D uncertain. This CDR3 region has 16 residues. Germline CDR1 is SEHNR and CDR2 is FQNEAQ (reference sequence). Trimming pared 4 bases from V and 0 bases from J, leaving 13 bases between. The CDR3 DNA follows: TGTGCCAGCAGCTCCCGGGAACCCCTCTCTGGAAACACCATATATTTT. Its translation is CASSSREPLSGNTIYF.

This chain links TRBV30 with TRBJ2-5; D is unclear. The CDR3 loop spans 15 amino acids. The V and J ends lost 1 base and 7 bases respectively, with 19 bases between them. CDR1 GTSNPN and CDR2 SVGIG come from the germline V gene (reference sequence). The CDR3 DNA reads TGTGCCTGGAGTGCCTTAAGGAGAAGTCGATGGACCCAGTACTTC. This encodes CAWSALRRSRWTQYF. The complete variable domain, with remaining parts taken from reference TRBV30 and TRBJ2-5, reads SQTIHQWPATLVQPVGSPLSLECTVEGTSNPNLYWYRQAAGRGLQLLFYSVGIGQISSEVPQNLSASRPQDRQFILSSKKLLLSDSGFYLCAWSALRRSRWTQYFGPGTRLLVL.